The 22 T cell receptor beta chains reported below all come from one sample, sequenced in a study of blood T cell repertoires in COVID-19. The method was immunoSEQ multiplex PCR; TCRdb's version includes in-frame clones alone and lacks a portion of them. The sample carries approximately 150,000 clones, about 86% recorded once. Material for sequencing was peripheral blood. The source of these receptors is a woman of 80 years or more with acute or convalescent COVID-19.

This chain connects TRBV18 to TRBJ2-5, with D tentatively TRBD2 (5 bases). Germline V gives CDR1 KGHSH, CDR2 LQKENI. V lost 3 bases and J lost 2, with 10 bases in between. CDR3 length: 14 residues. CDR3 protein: CASSPRQRQETQYF. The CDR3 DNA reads TGTGCCAGCTCACCCCGCCAGCGGCAAGAGACCCAGTACTTC.

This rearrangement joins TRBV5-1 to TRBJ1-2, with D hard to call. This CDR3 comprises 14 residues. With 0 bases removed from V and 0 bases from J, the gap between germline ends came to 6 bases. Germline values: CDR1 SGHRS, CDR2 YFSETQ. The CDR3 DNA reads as TGCGCCAGCAGCTTGGCGAGTTCTAACTATGGCTACACCTTC. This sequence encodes CASSLASSNYGYTF.

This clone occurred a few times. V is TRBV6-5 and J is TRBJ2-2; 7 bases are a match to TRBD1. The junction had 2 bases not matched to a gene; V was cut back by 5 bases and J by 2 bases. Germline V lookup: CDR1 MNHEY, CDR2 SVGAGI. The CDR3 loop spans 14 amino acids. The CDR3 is CASSRQGNTGELFF. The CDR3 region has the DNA TGTGCCAGCAGTAGACAGGGTAACACCGGGGAGCTGTTTTTT.

The CDR3, as DNA: TGTGCCAGCAGCAAAAGGACAGGCGGCTACTATGGCTACACCTTC. Translation gives CASSKRTGGYYGYTF. The rearrangement uses TRBV6-2 or TRBV6-3 and TRBJ1-2; 7 nucleotides line up with TRBD1. Germline CDR1 MNHEY, CDR2 SVGEGT. V lost 6 bases and J lost 3; bases outside the gene matches: 10. The CDR3 length is 15 residues.

CDR3 amino acids: CASSSQGSEQYF. Written as DNA, the CDR3 is TGTGCCAGCAGCTCACAGGGAAGCGAGCAGTACTTC. The rearrangement links TRBV7-2 to TRBJ2-7; possible D gene TRBD1, 6 bases. Trimming stripped 4 bases from V and 6 bases from J, with 10 bases between. CDR1 is SGHTA and CDR2 is FQGNSA in the germline V gene. The CDR3 has 12 residues.

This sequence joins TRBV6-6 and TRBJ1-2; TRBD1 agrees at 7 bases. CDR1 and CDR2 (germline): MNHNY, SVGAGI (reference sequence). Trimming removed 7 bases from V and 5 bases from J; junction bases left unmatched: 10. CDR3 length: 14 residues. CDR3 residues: CASKTGTAEYGYTF. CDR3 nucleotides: TGTGCCAGCAAAACCGGGACAGCAGAATATGGCTACACCTTC.

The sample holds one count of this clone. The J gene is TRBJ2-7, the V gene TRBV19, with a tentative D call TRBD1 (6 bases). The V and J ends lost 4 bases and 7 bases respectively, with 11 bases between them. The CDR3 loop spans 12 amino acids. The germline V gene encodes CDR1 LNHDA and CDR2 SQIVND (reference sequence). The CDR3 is CASSTGVGEQYF. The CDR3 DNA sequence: TGTGCCAGTAGTACAGGGGTCGGGGAGCAGTACTTC.

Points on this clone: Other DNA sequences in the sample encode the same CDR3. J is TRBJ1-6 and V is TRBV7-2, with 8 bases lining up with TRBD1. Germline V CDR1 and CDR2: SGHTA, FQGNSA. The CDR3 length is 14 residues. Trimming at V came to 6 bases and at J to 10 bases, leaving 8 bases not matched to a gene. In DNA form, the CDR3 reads TGTGCCAGCAGTTTCGGACAGGGAGGATCACCCCTCCACTTT. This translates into CASSFGQGGSPLHF.

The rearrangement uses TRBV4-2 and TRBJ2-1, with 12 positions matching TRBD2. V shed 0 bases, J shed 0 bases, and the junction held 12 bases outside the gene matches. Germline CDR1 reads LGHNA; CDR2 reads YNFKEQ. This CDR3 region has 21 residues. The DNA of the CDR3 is TGTGCCAGCAGCCAAGATCCCCTAGCGGGGGGGCTAGTTAACTCCTACAATGAGCAGTTCTTC. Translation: CASSQDPLAGGLVNSYNEQFF.

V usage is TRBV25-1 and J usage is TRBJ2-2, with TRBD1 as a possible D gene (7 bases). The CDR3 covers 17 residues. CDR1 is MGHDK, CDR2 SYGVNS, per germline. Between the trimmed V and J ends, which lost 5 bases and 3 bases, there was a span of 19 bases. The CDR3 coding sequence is TGTGCCAGCAGTTCCCCCAGCGCAGGGGGGTACACCGGGGAGCTGTTTTTT. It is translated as CASSSPSAGGYTGELFF.

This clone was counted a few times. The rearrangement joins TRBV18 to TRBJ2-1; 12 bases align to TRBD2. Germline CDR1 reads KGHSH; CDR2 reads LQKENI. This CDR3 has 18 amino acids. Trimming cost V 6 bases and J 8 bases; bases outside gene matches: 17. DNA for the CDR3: TGTGCCAGCTCGGTAGGACTAGCGGGACCTCCTGCTGCGGATGAGCAGTTCTTC. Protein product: CASSVGLAGPPAADEQFF.

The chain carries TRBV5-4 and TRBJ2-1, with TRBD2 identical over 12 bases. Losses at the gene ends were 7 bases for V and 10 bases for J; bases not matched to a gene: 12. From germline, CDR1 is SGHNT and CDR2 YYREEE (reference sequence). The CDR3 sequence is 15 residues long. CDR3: CASSSGGAGSSEQFF. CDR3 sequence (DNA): TGTGCCAGCTCTAGCGGGGGGGCCGGAAGTAGCGAGCAGTTCTTC.

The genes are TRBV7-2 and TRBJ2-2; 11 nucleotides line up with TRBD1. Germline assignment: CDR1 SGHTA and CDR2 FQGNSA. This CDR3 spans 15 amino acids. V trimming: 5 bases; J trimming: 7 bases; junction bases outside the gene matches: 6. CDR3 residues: CASSADRGRVGELFF. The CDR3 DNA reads TGTGCCAGCAGCGCGGACAGGGGGCGTGTCGGGGAGCTGTTTTTT.

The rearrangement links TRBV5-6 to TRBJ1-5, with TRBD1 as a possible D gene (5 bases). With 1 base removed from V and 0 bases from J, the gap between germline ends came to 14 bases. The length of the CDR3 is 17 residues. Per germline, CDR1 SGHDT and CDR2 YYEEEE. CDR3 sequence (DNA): TGTGCCAGCAGCTTGTGGCGGGGGAGCTATAGCAATCAGCCCCAGCATTTT. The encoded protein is CASSLWRGSYSNQPQHF.

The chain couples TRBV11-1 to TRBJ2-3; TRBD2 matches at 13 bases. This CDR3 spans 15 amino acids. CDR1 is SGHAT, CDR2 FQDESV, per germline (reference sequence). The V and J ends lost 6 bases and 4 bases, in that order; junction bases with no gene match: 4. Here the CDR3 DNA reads TGTGCCAGCAGAAAACTAGCGGGAGGGCCAGATACGCAGTATTTT. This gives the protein CASRKLAGGPDTQYF. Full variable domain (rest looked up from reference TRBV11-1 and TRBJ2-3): EAEVAQSPRYKITEKSQAVAFWCDPISGHATLYWYRQILGQGPELLVQFQDESVVDDSQLPKDRFSAERLKGVDSTLKIQPAELGDSAMYLCASRKLAGGPDTQYFGPGTRLTVL.

As DNA, the CDR3 is TGTGCCAGCAGTTACTCCCTCCCAGGGACCTACGAGCAGTACTTC. It translates to CASSYSLPGTYEQYF. The chain links TRBV6-5 to TRBJ2-7; tentatively, D is TRBD1 (5 bases). The germline V and J ends were trimmed by 0 bases and 2 bases, with 11 bases remaining between them. The CDR3 runs to 15 residues. CDR1 and CDR2 (germline): MNHEY, SVGAGI.

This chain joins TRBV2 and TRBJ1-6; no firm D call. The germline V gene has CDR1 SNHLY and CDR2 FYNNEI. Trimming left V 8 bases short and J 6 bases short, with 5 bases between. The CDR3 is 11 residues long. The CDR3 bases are TGTGCCAGCGTCGGTAATTCACCCCTCCACTTT. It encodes CASVGNSPLHF.

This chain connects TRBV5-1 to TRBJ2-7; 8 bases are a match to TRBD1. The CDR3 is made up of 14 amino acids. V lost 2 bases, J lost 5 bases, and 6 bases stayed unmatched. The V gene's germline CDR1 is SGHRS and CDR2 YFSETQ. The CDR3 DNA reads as TGCGCCAGCAGCTTTGGACAGGGTGCCGACGAGCAGTACTTC. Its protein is CASSFGQGADEQYF. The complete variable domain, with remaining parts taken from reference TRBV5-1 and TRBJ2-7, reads KAGVTQTPRYLIKTRGQQVTLSCSPISGHRSVSWYQQTPGQGLQFLFEYFSETQRNKGNFPGRFSGRQFSNSRSEMNVSTLELGDSALYLCASSFGQGADEQYFGPGTRLTVT.

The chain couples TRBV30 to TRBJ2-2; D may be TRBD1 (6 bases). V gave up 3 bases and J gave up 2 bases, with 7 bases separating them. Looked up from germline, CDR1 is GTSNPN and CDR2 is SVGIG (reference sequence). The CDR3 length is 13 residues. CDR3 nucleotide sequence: TGTGCCTGGAGGGACAGTAACACCGGGGAGCTGTTTTTT. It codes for CAWRDSNTGELFF.

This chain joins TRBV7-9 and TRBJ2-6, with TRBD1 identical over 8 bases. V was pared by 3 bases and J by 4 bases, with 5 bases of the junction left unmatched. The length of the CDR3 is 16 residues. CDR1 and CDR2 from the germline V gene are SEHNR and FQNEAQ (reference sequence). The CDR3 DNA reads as TGTGCCAGCAGCTTGGAGACAGGGGTCGGGGCCAACGTCCTGACTTTC. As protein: CASSLETGVGANVLTF. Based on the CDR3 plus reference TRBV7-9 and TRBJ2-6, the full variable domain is DTGVSQNPRHKITKRGQNVTFRCDPISEHNRLYWYRQTLGQGPEFLTYFQNEAQLEKSRLLSDRFSAERPKGSFSTLEIQRTEQGDSAMYLCASSLETGVGANVLTFGAGSRLTVL.

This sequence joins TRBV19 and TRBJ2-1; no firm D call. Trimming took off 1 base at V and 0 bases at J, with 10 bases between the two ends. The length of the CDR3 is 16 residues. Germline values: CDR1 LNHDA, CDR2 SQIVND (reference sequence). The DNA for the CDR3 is TGTGCCAGTAGTATAGGCGGAACCACCTCCTACAATGAGCAGTTCTTC. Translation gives CASSIGGTTSYNEQFF. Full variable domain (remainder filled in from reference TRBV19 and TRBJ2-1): DGGITQSPKYLFRKEGQNVTLSCEQNLNHDAMYWYRQDPGQGLRLIYYSQIVNDFQKGDIAEGYSVSREKKESFPLTVTSAQKNPTAFYLCASSIGGTTSYNEQFFGPGTRLTVL.

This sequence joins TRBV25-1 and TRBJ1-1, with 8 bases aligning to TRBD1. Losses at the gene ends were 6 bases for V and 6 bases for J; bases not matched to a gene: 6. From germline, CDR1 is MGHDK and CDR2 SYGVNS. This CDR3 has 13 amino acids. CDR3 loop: CASRETGVAEAFF. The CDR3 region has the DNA TGTGCCAGCAGGGAGACAGGGGTCGCTGAAGCTTTCTTT.